This note documents a single TCR beta chain sequence. The sample comes from a study of control samples from healthy donors and cancer patients. Some clones are missing from TCRdb's copy, which holds only in-frame ones; the method was immunoSEQ multiplex PCR. The table shows more than 120,000 clones, with about 91% occurring only once. Germline lookup yields CDR1 SGHRS and CDR2 YFSETQ. This CDR3 comprises 14 residues. V lost 4 bases, J lost 2 bases, and 13 bases lay in between. This TCR derives from a man aged 30-40 years in good health. Sequencing input: blood. The rearrangement links TRBV5-1 to TRBJ2-7; D unclear. This CDR3 is CASSPRMDAYEQYF. The CDR3 nucleotides read TGCGCCAGCAGCCCGCGGATGGATGCCTACGAGCAGTACTTC.